The next 29 T cell receptor beta chains were all read from a single sample in a study of T cell changes during pregnancy in multiple sclerosis. Libraries were prepared by immunoSEQ multiplex PCR; TCRdb keeps only in-frame clonotypes and omits some of them. The table includes over 45,000 clones, 85% to 90% detected once. Source: CD4+ T cells from peripheral blood mononuclear cells, taken in the first trimester of pregnancy. All receptors derive from a female donor with multiple sclerosis, enrolled in a pregnancy study.

The genes are TRBV2 and TRBJ2-5; 10 positions agree with TRBD1. The CDR3 runs 14 residues. Unmatched junction bases numbered 7, after V lost 7 bases and J lost 5 bases. Germline V lookup: CDR1 SNHLY, CDR2 FYNNEI. CDR3 bases: TGTGCCAGCAATAGGGGGACAGGGGCGGAGACCCAGTACTTC. Residues: CASNRGTGAETQYF.

V and J are TRBV19 and TRBJ2-3; possible D gene TRBD2, 5 bases. Trimming pared 2 bases from V and 7 bases from J, leaving 13 bases between. Germline V lookup: CDR1 LNHDA, CDR2 SQIVND (reference sequence). CDR3 length: 14 amino acids. CDR3 DNA: TGTGCCAGTAGTATACGGGTACTAGGTAATACGCAGTATTTT. Amino acids: CASSIRVLGNTQYF.

This chain uses TRBV30 with TRBJ2-5, with TRBD1 as a possible D gene (6 bases). V shed 2 bases and J shed 9 bases, with 16 bases lying between them. CDR1 is GTSNPN, CDR2 SVGIG, per germline (reference sequence). CDR3 length: 13 residues. The CDR3 DNA follows: TGTGCCTGGAGTCAGGGGACGCAGAAGGCCCAGTACTTC. It is translated as CAWSQGTQKAQYF.

The chain recombines TRBV11-3 with TRBJ2-4; D perhaps matches TRBD2 (5 bases). CDR3 size: 15 residues. With 3 bases removed from V and 1 base from J, the gap between germline ends came to 10 bases. Germline assignment: CDR1 SGHNT and CDR2 YENEEA. In nucleotides, the CDR3 is TGTGCCAGCAGCTTTCGGGGTGTGGCCAAAAACATTCAGTACTTC. This encodes CASSFRGVAKNIQYF.

The rearrangement links TRBV7-2 to TRBJ1-3; the D gene is possibly TRBD1 (6 bases). The CDR3 length is 14 residues. Germline-derived CDR1 and CDR2 are SGHTA and FQGNSA. Deletions cut 1 base from V and 2 bases from J, with 6 bases between. The CDR3 DNA reads TGTGCCAGCAGCTTAGACAGGGCTGGAAACACCATATATTTT. Its protein product is CASSLDRAGNTIYF.

The V gene is TRBV19, the J gene TRBJ2-4, with 11 bases that match TRBD2. V shed 6 bases and J 5 bases; nucleotides not matched to a gene: 0. The CDR3 consists of 13 residues. Germline V gives CDR1 LNHDA, CDR2 SQIVND (reference sequence). The CDR3 sequence: CASRTSGENIQYF. The CDR3 coding sequence is TGTGCCAGTAGGACTAGCGGGGAAAACATTCAGTACTTC.

The chain joins TRBV28 to TRBJ2-7, with TRBD1 as a possible D gene (6 bases). Germline V gene data show CDR1 as MDHEN and CDR2 as SYDVKM. The V end lost 11 bases, the J end lost 3 bases, and 14 bases lay between the germline ends. This CDR3 region has 12 residues. CDR3 sequence (DNA): TGTGCCTTTCACAGGGATGACTACGAGCAGTACTTC. Residues: CAFHRDDYEQYF.

The chain combines TRBV10-1 with TRBJ1-1; perhaps TRBD1 as D (5 bases). Germline V CDR1 and CDR2: WNHNN, SYGVQD (reference sequence). V was cut by 0 bases and J by 0 bases, with 11 bases left in between. CDR3 size: 16 residues. CDR3 sequence reads: CASSESAGIMNTEAFF. The CDR3 region has the DNA TGCGCCAGCAGTGAGTCGGCAGGGATTATGAACACTGAAGCTTTCTTT.

The chain is built from TRBV6-5 and TRBJ2-7, with a tentative D call TRBD2 (5 bases). CDR1 and CDR2 from the germline V gene are MNHEY and SVGAGI. The CDR3 is made up of 15 amino acids. V shed 6 bases and J shed 7 bases, with 22 bases lying between them. DNA for the CDR3: TGTGCCAGCAGCCCCGAGTCGGCTCCCCGAGGGGAGCAGTACTTC. Amino acids: CASSPESAPRGEQYF.

The chain uses TRBV7-9 and TRBJ1-6; D is possibly TRBD1 (6 bases). Germline CDR1 and CDR2: SEHNR and FQNEAQ (reference sequence). Trimming stripped 5 bases from V and 0 bases from J, with 14 bases between. CDR3 length: 17 residues. The CDR3 DNA reads TGTGCCAGCAGCCAACCGAAGACAGGCTCCTATAATTCACCCCTCCACTTT. This encodes CASSQPKTGSYNSPLHF.

This sequence joins TRBV27 and TRBJ2-5; 10 bases are shared with TRBD2. CDR1 and CDR2 from the germline V gene are MNHEY and SMNVEV (reference sequence). The CDR3 is 15 amino acids. V was clipped by 5 bases and J by 2 bases; unmatched bases: 5. This chain's CDR3 is CASSVLAGGQETQYF. The CDR3 DNA is TGTGCCAGCAGTGTGTTAGCGGGGGGACAAGAGACCCAGTACTTC.

The rearrangement uses TRBV7-8 and TRBJ2-5, with D possibly being TRBD2 (6 bases). V lost 2 bases, J lost 1 base, and 8 bases lay in between. Germline V CDR1 and CDR2: SGHVS, FQNEAQ. The CDR3 spans 14 residues. CDR3 in DNA: TGTGCCAGCAGCTTACGGGACTCCCAAGAGACCCAGTACTTC. Its translation: CASSLRDSQETQYF. The whole variable domain, filled in from reference TRBV7-8 and TRBJ2-5, reads GAGVSQSPRYKVAKRGQDVALRCDPISGHVSLFWYQQALGQGPEFLTYFQNEAQLDKSGLPSDRFFAERPEGSVSTLKIQRTQQEDSAVYLCASSLRDSQETQYFGPGTRLLVL.

This chain uses TRBV23-1 with TRBJ1-2, with a weak D call TRBD1 (5 bases). TRBV23-1 is reported as an ORF; its role is uncertain. V shed 1 base and J shed 4 bases, with 16 bases lying between them. This CDR3 is built from 16 residues. The CDR3 region has the DNA TGCGCCAGCAGTCAATGGGCAGGGTCTGACTCCTATGGCTACACCTTC. The encoded protein is CASSQWAGSDSYGYTF.

The chain carries TRBV5-1 and TRBJ2-7, with D possibly matching TRBD2 (5 bases). The CDR3 is made up of 15 amino acids. V was cut by 5 bases and J by 1 base, with 16 bases left in between. In germline, CDR1 is SGHRS, CDR2 YFSETQ. DNA for the CDR3: TGCGCCAGCAGGGTACTGCCGGAGCGGTCCTACGAGCAGTACTTC. It specifies CASRVLPERSYEQYF.

This chain joins TRBV19 and TRBJ1-2, with 8 bases identical to TRBD1. The V gene's germline CDR1 is LNHDA and CDR2 SQIVND (reference sequence). This CDR3 region has 15 residues. V lost 5 bases and J lost 2; bases outside the gene matches: 7. The CDR3 region is CASSSTGDKNYGYTF. The CDR3 DNA sequence: TGTGCCAGTAGTTCGACAGGGGACAAGAACTATGGCTACACCTTC.

CDR3 protein: CASSGRGRGDNEQFF. CDR3 DNA: TGTGCCAGCAGCGGCAGGGGGCGCGGAGACAATGAGCAGTTCTTC. The chain joins TRBV7-3 to TRBJ2-1, with TRBD1 matching over 8 bases. V dropped 5 bases and J dropped 5; count of bases not matched to a gene: 8. The CDR3 runs 15 residues. The germline V gene has CDR1 SGHTA and CDR2 FQGTGA.

CDR3 nucleotides: TGTGCCAGCAGTTCCAACAGGGGGTGGAGCACAGATACGCAGTATTTT. This codes for CASSSNRGWSTDTQYF. The chain uses TRBV28 and TRBJ2-3; 8 nucleotides agree with TRBD1. The CDR3 runs to 16 residues. The ends lost 4 bases at V and 0 bases at J; junction bases unmatched: 6. CDR1 is MDHEN and CDR2 is SYDVKM in the germline V gene.

This chain joins TRBV7-9 and TRBJ1-4, with D unclear. This CDR3 is built from 13 residues. Germline CDR1 reads SEHNR; CDR2 reads FQNEAQ (reference sequence). V was shortened by 3 bases and J by 7 bases, with 9 bases between the two germline ends. In DNA, the CDR3 is TGTGCCAGCAGCTTTAACAACCCTGAAAAACTGTTTTTT. Translated, it gives CASSFNNPEKLFF. The entire variable domain, with the rest obtained from reference TRBV7-9 and TRBJ1-4, is as follows: DTGVSQNPRHKITKRGQNVTFRCDPISEHNRLYWYRQTLGQGPEFLTYFQNEAQLEKSRLLSDRFSAERPKGSFSTLEIQRTEQGDSAMYLCASSFNNPEKLFFGSGTQLSVL.

The V call is TRBV7-8, the J call TRBJ2-1, with D perhaps TRBD2 (6 bases). The CDR3 totals 17 residues. Germline V gene data show CDR1 as SGHVS and CDR2 as FQNEAQ. V was shortened by 2 bases and J by 0 bases, with 14 bases between the two germline ends. The CDR3 sequence: CASSLPRGNSSYNEQFF. In DNA form, the CDR3 reads TGTGCCAGCAGCTTACCTCGCGGGAATAGCTCCTACAATGAGCAGTTCTTC.

This chain joins TRBV27 and TRBJ2-6, with D possibly matching TRBD1 (6 bases). V was pared by 2 bases and J by 0 bases, with 11 bases between. Germline values: CDR1 MNHEY, CDR2 SMNVEV (reference sequence). The CDR3 covers 17 residues. In DNA form, the CDR3 reads TGTGCCAGCAGTTTACGAGGGGGAAGCTCTGGGGCCAACGTCCTGACTTTC. Residues: CASSLRGGSSGANVLTF.

V is TRBV18 and J is TRBJ1-2, with 8 bases fitting TRBD1. The CDR3 length is 17 residues. Germline CDR1 is KGHSH and CDR2 is LQKENI. Unmatched junction bases numbered 14, after V lost 3 bases and J lost 5 bases. The DNA of the CDR3 is TGTGCCAGCTCACCTTTAACCGGGACAGGCGAATCTTATGGCTACACCTTC. It codes for CASSPLTGTGESYGYTF.

The rearrangement uses TRBV9 and TRBJ2-1; the match to TRBD2 covers 10 bases. After removal of 4 bases from V and 9 bases from J, the junction contained 13 bases not matched to a gene. The CDR3 contains 16 residues. Germline V gene lookup returns CDR1 SGDLS and CDR2 YYNGEE. The CDR3 DNA follows: TGTGCCAGCAGCCCCCGTGATAGCGGGAGGATCGGTGAGCAGTTCTTC. Residues: CASSPRDSGRIGEQFF.

This chain connects TRBV18 to TRBJ2-5; 9 bases line up with TRBD1. V shed 5 bases and J 2 bases; nucleotides not matched to a gene: 9. The CDR3 consists of 16 residues. CDR1 is KGHSH, CDR2 LQKENI, per germline. The CDR3 region has the DNA TGTGCCAGCTCAACTCTACCCGACAGGGGGCAAGAGACCCAGTACTTC. Protein: CASSTLPDRGQETQYF.

This clone occurred once. This chain joins TRBV6-1 and TRBJ2-5; unclear D gene. Germline V gene sequence: CDR1 MNHNS, CDR2 SASEGT. The CDR3 runs to 11 residues. V lost 11 bases and J 4 bases, leaving 11 bases between the germline ends. CDR3 nucleotide sequence: TGTGCCGGGTCGCGGTTAGAGACCCAGTACTTC. It specifies CAGSRLETQYF.

This sequence joins TRBV5-4 and TRBJ2-2; 8 bases map to TRBD1. The trim removed 4 bases at V and 1 base at J, leaving 3 bases unmatched. From germline, CDR1 is SGHNT and CDR2 YYREEE (reference sequence). The CDR3 totals 15 residues. The CDR3 coding sequence is TGTGCCAGCAGCCCCGGGACAGGGAACACCGGGGAGCTGTTTTTT. It yields the protein CASSPGTGNTGELFF.

A remark on this clone: One end of the junction is discordant with germline, which a read error may explain. The rearrangement uses TRBV18 and TRBJ2-3; 11 bases are shared with TRBD2. CDR1 and CDR2 (germline): KGHSH, LQKENI. The CDR3 covers 15 residues. The CDR3 spells CASSPLAGVTDTQYF. CDR3 DNA sequence: TGTGCCAGCTCTCCACTAGCGGGGGTCACAGATACGCAGTATTTT.

This rearrangement joins TRBV11-3 to TRBJ2-3, with D possibly TRBD1 on 6 matching bases. Germline CDR1 is SGHNT and CDR2 is YENEEA. CDR3 length: 11 residues. V lost 5 bases to trimming and J lost 6 bases, with 6 bases between them. The DNA for the CDR3 is TGTGCCAGCAGCCAGGGGGATACGCAGTATTTT. Translating it yields CASSQGDTQYF.

This sequence joins TRBV5-1 and TRBJ1-4, with unresolved D. The CDR3 loop spans 15 amino acids. Germline V CDR1 and CDR2: SGHRS, YFSETQ. V lost 3 bases to trimming and J lost 0 bases, with 9 bases between them. As DNA, the CDR3 is TGCGCCAGCAGCTCTTCAGGAACAACTAATGAAAAACTGTTTTTT. Amino acid sequence: CASSSSGTTNEKLFF. The full variable domain, its missing parts supplied by reference TRBV5-1 and TRBJ1-4, is KAGVTQTPRYLIKTRGQQVTLSCSPISGHRSVSWYQQTPGQGLQFLFEYFSETQRNKGNFPGRFSGRQFSNSRSEMNVSTLELGDSALYLCASSSSGTTNEKLFFGSGTQLSVL.

This chain links TRBV30 with TRBJ2-2; TRBD1 matches 8 bases. With 0 bases clipped from V and 6 bases from J, the junction kept 12 bases outside the gene matches. CDR3 size: 17 residues. The germline gives CDR1 GTSNPN, CDR2 SVGIG (reference sequence). Written as DNA, the CDR3 is TGTGCCTGGAGTGTACGGGGGCAGGGGGCGCAATCCGGGGAGCTGTTTTTT. It encodes CAWSVRGQGAQSGELFF.